This passage covers 7 T cell receptor beta chains from one sample sequenced in a study of T cell responses to AZD1222 COVID-19 vaccine. The protocol was immunoSEQ multiplex PCR, while the TCRdb copy is restricted to in-frame clones and leaves out a portion. The table has about 79,000 clones, 70% to 90% seen once. Sequences were derived from peripheral blood, sampled on day 0 of AZD1222 vaccination. These receptor sequences come from an adult in good health.

The rearrangement joins TRBV5-1 to TRBJ1-4; D uncertain. The germline V gene has CDR1 SGHRS and CDR2 YFSETQ. Deletions cut 3 bases from V and 8 bases from J, with 5 bases between. The CDR3 totals 11 residues. CDR3 coding DNA: TGCGCCAGCAGCTATGGAGAAAAACTGTTTTTT. Encoded protein: CASSYGEKLFF. The variable domain in full, with the rest retrieved from reference TRBV5-1 and TRBJ1-4, is KAGVTQTPRYLIKTRGQQVTLSCSPISGHRSVSWYQQTPGQGLQFLFEYFSETQRNKGNFPGRFSGRQFSNSRSEMNVSTLELGDSALYLCASSYGEKLFFGSGTQLSVL.

The table lists this clone with a few counts. The chain recombines TRBV15 with TRBJ2-7; the D gene could be TRBD1 or TRBD2 (5 bases each). With 0 bases removed from V and 2 bases from J, the gap between germline ends came to 8 bases. CDR1 is LNHNV, CDR2 YYDKDF, per germline (reference sequence). The CDR3 is 14 amino acids. The CDR3 DNA sequence: TGTGCCACCAGCAGAGATAGGGGACCCTACGAGCAGTACTTC. It specifies CATSRDRGPYEQYF.

The genes are TRBV7-2 and TRBJ2-7; tentatively, D is TRBD1 (6 bases). The CDR3 runs 16 residues. V lost 2 bases, J lost 2 bases, and 16 bases lay in between. Per the germline V gene, CDR1 is SGHTA and CDR2 is FQGNSA. CDR3 region: CASSLRGRGSAYEQYF. The CDR3 region has the DNA TGTGCCAGCAGCTTACGCGGCAGGGGTTCAGCCTACGAGCAGTACTTC. Filled out from reference TRBV7-2 and TRBJ2-7, the complete variable domain reads GAGVSQSPSNKVTEKGKDVELRCDPISGHTALYWYRQSLGQGLEFLIYFQGNSAPDKSGLPSDRFSAERTGGSVSTLTIQRTQQEDSAVYLCASSLRGRGSAYEQYFGPGTRLTVT.

The CDR3 reads CASSEALRGGNTEAFF. CDR3 in DNA: TGTGCCAGCAGTGAAGCGCTTCGGGGGGGGAACACTGAAGCTTTCTTT. The chain carries TRBV2 and TRBJ1-1; a possible D gene is TRBD1 (5 bases). The germline V and J ends were trimmed by 0 bases and 1 base, with 12 bases remaining between them. CDR3 length: 16 amino acids. CDR1 and CDR2 from the germline V gene are SNHLY and FYNNEI.

This sequence joins TRBV11-1 and TRBJ1-1; D not certain. CDR1 is SGHAT and CDR2 is FQDESV in the germline V gene (reference sequence). This CDR3 is built from 14 residues. The ends were cut back, 1 base at V and 0 bases at J, with 6 bases in the middle. CDR3 nucleotides: TGTGCCAGCAGCTTAGGGCCCTTGAACACTGAAGCTTTCTTT. This gives the protein CASSLGPLNTEAFF.

The chain combines TRBV7-8 with TRBJ2-1, with D unresolved. Trimming took off 5 bases at V and 8 bases at J, with 7 bases between the two ends. Germline V lookup: CDR1 SGHVS, CDR2 FQNEAQ. The CDR3 runs to 11 residues. CDR3 DNA sequence: TGTGCCAGCAGCCCCGCATATGAGCAGTTCTTC. Translation: CASSPAYEQFF.

The rearrangement uses TRBV25-1 and TRBJ1-2; no clear D. The CDR3 has 11 amino acids. V was cut by 2 bases and J by 6 bases, with 4 bases left in between. CDR1 is MGHDK, CDR2 SYGVNS, per germline. Here the CDR3 reads CASSEGDGYTF. CDR3 DNA sequence: TGTGCCAGCAGTGAAGGCGATGGCTACACCTTC.